Given below is one TCR beta chain in context. This clone's antigen is unknown. Per-nucleotide qualities are absent, and no much larger clonotype sits a single base away. This entry comes from a study of OX40 agonist ivuxolimab in advanced cancers. With regard to the full study: Ivuxolimab was an agonistic, fully human IgG2 monoclonal antibody directed against OX40 (CD134), a costimulatory receptor. Prior anti-PD-1, anti-PD-L1 or anti-CTLA-4 therapy was permitted, and checkpoint inhibitors had been received by around 40% of dose-escalation patients. Intravenous ivuxolimab was administered to patients every 2 weeks at six dose levels: 0.01, 0.1, 0.3, 1.5, 3 and 10 mg/kg. Among the 52 dose-escalation patients, some 20 had hepatocellular carcinoma, around 15 melanoma, 9 renal cell carcinoma and 9 head and neck cancer. Partial responses were achieved by three dose-escalation patients, of whom one had hepatocellular carcinoma and two had cutaneous melanoma. In the dose-escalation cohort, around four fifths of patients were male, and the mean age was around 60 years, with a range of about 23 to 90. Peripheral TCRbeta sequencing was intended to test whether TCR sequence diversity was altered and clonal T-cell expansion was caused by ivuxolimab. The monotherapy dose-escalation portion (N ≈ 50 patients) of the phase I ivuxolimab trial is reported in the paper.

Summary of the overall study and its limitations: At doses of 0.1 to 3.0 mg/kg, clonal expansion of both CD4+ and CD8+ T cells in blood was seen between baseline and week 6. After ivuxolimab, CD8+ T cells had more expanded clones than CD4+ T cells on average. In partial responders in the 0.1-3.0 mg/kg groups, normalized peripheral clonal expansion was found to be among the lowest, especially among CD8+ T cells. Which antigens the clonally expanded peripheral T cells were specific for was not determined. Low levels of normalized T-cell clonal expansion were also seen in some patients who did not respond.

Trimming removed 1 base from V and 5 bases from J, leaving 8 bases between the germline ends. CDR1 and CDR2 (MGHRA, YSYEKL) derive from the germline V gene. From the cysteine up to the phenylalanine, the CDR3 has a length of 13 residues. Just CDR3 DNA is preserved here, 39 bases in frame from base 1. Patients with a history of autoimmune disease or receiving systemic immunosuppression were excluded from the trial. Peripheral blood for TCR sequencing was collected from all dose cohorts at baseline, on cycle 4 day 1, and on cycle 7 day 1. Samples were obtained from an open-label, multicenter, first-in-human phase I dose-escalation trial of ivuxolimab. Adults with locally advanced or metastatic head and neck squamous cell, hepatocellular, melanoma or renal cell carcinoma were enrolled in the trial. Before TCR sequencing, CD4+ T cells and CD8+ T cells were sorted from peripheral blood as separate populations.

Genomic DNA was isolated from the sorted cells so that the TCRbeta CDR3 region could be sequenced. The immunoSEQ Assay was used for sequencing of TCRbeta CDR3 regions. TCRdb took over this immuneACCESS table, retaining in-frame rearrangements with V and J assigned. Such tables are incomplete; in checked studies, under half of the missing clones stem from an unresolved V gene, and the remainder is unexplained. Here the sample has 37,000 or so clones; about 80% occur a single time. Of the sample, around a sixth falls within the top ten clones. This chain is built from TRBV4-1 and TRBJ2-5, with the D gene not confidently named. The clonotype comes from an adult with an advanced solid tumor such as melanoma, head and neck, liver or kidney cancer. The sequenced sample was CD4+ or CD8+ T cells sorted from blood, obtained in a trial of the OX40 agonist ivuxolimab. The encoded CDR3 is CASSQGPAETQYF. The nucleotides read TGCGCCAGCAGCCAAGGTCCAGCGGAGACCCAGTACTTC.